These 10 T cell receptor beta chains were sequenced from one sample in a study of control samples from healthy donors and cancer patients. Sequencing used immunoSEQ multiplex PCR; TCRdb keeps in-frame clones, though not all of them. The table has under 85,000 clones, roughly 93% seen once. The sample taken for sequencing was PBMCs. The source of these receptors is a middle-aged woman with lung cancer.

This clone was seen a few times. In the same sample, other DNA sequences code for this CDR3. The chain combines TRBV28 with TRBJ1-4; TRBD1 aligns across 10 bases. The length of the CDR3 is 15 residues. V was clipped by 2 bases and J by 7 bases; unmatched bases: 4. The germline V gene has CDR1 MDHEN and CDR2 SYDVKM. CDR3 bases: TGTGCCAGCAGTTTAGTGGGACAGGGGAGTGAAAAACTGTTTTTT. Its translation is CASSLVGQGSEKLFF.

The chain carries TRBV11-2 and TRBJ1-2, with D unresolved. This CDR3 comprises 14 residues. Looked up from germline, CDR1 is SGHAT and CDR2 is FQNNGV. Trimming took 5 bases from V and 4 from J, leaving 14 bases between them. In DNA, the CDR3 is TGTGCCAGCAGCCTGTCAACGCCCAGCTATGGCTACACCTTC. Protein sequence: CASSLSTPSYGYTF.

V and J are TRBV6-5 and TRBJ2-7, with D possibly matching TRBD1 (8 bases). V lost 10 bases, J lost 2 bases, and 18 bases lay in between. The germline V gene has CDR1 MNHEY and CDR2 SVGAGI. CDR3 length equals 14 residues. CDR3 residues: CANRGGSGPYEQYF. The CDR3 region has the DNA TGTGCCAACAGGGGGGGGTCCGGGCCCTACGAGCAGTACTTC.

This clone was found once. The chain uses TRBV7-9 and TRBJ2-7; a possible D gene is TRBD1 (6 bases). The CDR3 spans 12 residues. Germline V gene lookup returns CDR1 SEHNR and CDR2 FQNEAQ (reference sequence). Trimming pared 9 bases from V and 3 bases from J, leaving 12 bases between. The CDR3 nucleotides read TGTGCCAGTACAAGGGGGAACTACGAGCAGTACTTC. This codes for CASTRGNYEQYF.

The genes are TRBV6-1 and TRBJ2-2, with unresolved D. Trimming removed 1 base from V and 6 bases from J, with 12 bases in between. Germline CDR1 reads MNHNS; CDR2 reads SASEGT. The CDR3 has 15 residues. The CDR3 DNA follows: TGTGCCAGCAGTGAAGTGCCCCGCGGCCCCGGGGAGCTGTTTTTT. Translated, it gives CASSEVPRGPGELFF.

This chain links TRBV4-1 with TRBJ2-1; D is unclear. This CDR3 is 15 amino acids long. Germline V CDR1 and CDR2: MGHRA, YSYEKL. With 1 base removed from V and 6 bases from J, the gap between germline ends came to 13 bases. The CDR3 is CASSQALVSVNEQFF. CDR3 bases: TGCGCCAGCAGCCAAGCTCTAGTTTCGGTCAATGAGCAGTTCTTC.

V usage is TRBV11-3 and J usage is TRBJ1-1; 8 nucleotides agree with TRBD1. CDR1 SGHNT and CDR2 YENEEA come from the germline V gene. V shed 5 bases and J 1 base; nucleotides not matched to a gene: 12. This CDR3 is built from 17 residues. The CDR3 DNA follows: TGTGCCAGCAGCCCAAGACCACCCGGGACAGGGAACACTGAAGCTTTCTTT. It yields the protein CASSPRPPGTGNTEAFF.

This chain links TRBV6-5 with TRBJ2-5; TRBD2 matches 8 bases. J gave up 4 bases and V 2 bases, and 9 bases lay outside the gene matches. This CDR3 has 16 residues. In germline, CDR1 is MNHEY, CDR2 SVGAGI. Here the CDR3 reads CASSYPGGALGETQYF. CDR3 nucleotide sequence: TGTGCCAGCAGTTACCCCGGGGGGGCCCTGGGAGAGACCCAGTACTTC.

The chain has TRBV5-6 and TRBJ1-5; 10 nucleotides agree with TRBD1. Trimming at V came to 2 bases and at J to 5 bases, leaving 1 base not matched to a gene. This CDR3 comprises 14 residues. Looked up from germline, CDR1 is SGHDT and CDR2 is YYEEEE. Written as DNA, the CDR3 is TGTGCCAGCAGCTTCGGACAGGGGGATCAGCCCCAGCATTTT. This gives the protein CASSFGQGDQPQHF.

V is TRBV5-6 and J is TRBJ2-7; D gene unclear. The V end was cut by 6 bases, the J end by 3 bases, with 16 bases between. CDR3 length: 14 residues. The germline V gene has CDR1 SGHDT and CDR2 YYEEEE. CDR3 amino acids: CASTKYRKGYEQYF. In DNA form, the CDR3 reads TGTGCCAGCACCAAATATAGAAAAGGCTACGAGCAGTACTTC.